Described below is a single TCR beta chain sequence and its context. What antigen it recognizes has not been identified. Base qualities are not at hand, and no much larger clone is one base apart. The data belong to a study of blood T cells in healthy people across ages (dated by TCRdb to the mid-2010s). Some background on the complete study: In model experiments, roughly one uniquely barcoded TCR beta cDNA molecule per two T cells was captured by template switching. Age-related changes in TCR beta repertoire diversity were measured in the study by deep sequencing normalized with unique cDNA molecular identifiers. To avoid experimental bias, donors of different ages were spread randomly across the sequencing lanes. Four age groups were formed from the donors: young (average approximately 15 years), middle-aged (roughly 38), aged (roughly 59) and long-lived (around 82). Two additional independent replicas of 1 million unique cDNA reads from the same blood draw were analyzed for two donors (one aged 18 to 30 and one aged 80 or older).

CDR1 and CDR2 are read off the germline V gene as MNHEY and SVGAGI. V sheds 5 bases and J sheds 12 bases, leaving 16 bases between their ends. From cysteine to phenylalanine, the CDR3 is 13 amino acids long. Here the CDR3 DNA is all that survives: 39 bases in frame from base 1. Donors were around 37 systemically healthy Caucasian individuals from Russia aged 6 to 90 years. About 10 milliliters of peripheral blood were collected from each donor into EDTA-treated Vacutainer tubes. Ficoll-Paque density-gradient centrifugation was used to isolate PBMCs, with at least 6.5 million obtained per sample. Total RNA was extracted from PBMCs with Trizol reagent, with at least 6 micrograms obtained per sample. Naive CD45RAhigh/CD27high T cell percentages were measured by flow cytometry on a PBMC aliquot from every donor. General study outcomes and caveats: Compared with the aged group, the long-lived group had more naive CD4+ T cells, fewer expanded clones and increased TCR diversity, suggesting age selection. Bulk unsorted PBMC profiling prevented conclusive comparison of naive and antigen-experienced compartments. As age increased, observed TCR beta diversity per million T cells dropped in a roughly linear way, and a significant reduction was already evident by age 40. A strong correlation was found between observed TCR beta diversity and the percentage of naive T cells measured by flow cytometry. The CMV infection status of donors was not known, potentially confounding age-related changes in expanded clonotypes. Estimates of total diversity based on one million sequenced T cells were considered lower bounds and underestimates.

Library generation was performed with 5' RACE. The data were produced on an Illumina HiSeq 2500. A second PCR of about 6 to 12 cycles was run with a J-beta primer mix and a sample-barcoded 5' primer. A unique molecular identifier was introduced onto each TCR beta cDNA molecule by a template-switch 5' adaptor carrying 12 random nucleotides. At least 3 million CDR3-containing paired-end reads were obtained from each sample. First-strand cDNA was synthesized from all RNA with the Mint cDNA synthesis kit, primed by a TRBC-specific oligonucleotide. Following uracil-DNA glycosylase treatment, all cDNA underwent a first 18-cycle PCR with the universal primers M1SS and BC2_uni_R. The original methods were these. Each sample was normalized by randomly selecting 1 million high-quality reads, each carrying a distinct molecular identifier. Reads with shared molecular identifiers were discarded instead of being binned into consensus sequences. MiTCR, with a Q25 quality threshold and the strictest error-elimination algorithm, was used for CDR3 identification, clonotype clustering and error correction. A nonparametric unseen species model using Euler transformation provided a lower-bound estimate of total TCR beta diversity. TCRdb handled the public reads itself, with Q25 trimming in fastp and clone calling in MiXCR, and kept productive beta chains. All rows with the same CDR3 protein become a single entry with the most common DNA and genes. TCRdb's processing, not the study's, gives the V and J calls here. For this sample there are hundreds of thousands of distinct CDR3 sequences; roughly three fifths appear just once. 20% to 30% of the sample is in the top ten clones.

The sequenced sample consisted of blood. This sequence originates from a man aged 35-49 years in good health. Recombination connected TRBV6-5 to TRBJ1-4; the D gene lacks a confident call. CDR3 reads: CASSPFPLRELFF. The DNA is TGTGCCAGCAGTCCCTTCCCCTTAAGAGAACTGTTTTTT.